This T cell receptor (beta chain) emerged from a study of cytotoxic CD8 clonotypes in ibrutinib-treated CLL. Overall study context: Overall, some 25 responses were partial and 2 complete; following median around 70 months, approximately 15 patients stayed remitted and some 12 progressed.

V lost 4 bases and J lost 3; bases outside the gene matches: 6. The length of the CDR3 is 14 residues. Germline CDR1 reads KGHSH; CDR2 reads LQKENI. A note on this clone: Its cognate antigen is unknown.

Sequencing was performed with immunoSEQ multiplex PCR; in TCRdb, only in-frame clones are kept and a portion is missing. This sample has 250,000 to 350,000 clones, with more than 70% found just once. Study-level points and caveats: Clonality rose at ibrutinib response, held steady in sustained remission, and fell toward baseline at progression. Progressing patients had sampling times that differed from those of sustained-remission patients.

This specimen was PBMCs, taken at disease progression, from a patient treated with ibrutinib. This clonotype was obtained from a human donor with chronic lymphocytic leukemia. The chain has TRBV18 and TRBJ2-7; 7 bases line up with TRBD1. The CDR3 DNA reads TGTGCCAGCTCACTGACAGGGCCAATCTACGAGCAGTACTTC. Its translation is CASSLTGPIYEQYF.